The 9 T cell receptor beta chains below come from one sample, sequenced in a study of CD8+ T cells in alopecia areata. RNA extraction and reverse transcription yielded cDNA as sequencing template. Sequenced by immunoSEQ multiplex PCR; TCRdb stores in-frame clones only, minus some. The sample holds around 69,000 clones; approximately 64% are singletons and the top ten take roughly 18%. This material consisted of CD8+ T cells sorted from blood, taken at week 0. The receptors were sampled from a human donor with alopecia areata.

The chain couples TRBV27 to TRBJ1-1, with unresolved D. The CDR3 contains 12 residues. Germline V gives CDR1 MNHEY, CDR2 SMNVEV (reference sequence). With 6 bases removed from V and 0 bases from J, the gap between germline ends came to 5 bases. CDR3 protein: CASRRLNTEAFF. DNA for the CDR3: TGTGCCAGCAGGCGTTTGAACACTGAAGCTTTCTTT.

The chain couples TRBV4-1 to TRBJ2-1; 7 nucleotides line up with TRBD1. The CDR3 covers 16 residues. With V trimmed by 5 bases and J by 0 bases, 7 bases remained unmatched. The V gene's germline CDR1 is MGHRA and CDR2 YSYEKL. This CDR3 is CASSGTAQFSYNEQFF. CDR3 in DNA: TGCGCCAGCAGCGGGACAGCCCAATTCTCCTACAATGAGCAGTTCTTC.

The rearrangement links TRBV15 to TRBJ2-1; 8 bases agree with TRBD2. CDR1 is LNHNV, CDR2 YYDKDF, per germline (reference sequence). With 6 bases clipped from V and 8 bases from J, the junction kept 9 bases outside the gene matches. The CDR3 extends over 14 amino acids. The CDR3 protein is CATRSGRGWDEQFF. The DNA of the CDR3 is TGTGCCACCAGAAGCGGGAGAGGTTGGGATGAGCAGTTCTTC.

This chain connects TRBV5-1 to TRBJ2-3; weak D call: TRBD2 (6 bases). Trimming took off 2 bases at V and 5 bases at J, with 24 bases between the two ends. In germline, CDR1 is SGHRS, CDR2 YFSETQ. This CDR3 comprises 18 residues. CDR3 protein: CASSFGTTFGGVIDTQYF. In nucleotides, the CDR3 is TGCGCCAGCAGCTTCGGGACGACTTTCGGGGGAGTGATAGATACGCAGTATTTT.

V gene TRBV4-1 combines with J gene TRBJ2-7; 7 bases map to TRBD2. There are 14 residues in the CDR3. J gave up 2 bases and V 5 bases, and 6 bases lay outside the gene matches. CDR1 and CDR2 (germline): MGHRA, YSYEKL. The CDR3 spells CASSGSGGAYEQYF. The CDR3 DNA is TGCGCCAGCAGCGGGAGTGGGGGGGCCTACGAGCAGTACTTC.

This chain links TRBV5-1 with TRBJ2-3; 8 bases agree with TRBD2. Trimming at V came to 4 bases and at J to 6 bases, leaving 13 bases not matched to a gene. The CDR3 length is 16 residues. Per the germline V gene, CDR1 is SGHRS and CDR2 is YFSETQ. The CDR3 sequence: CASSLRTSREGDTQYF. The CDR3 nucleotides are TGCGCCAGCAGCCTCAGGACTAGCCGCGAGGGGGATACGCAGTATTTT.

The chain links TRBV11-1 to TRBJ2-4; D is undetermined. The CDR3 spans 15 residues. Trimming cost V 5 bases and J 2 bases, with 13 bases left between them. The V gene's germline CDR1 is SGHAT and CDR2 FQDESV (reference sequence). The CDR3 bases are TGTGCCAGCAGCGGTGGGGTTGAGACCAAAAACATTCAGTACTTC. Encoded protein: CASSGGVETKNIQYF.

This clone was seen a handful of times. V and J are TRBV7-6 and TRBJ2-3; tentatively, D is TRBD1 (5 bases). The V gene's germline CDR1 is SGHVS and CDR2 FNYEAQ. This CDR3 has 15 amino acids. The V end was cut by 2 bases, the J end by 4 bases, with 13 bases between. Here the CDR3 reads CASSLFSGIADTQYF. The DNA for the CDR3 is TGTGCCAGCAGCTTATTTTCAGGGATCGCAGATACGCAGTATTTT. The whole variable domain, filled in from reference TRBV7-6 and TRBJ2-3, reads GAGVSQSPRYKVTKRGQDVALRCDPISGHVSLYWYRQALGQGPEFLTYFNYEAQQDKSGLPNDRFSAERPEGSISTLTIQRTEQRDSAMYRCASSLFSGIADTQYFGPGTRLTVL.

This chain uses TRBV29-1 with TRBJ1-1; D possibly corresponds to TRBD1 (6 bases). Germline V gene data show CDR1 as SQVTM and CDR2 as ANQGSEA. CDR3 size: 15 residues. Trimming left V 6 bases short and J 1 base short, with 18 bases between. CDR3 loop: CSVEKGTPRNTEAFF. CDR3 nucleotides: TGCAGCGTCGAAAAGGGGACACCAAGGAACACTGAAGCTTTCTTT.